This T cell receptor (beta chain) was obtained from a study of blood T cell repertoires in COVID-19 (dated by TCRdb to 2018 to 2020). Looking at the study overall: Collaborator samples came from the United States, Italy and Spain and covered acute and convalescent phases of COVID-19. Where available, HLA class I and class II types were taken from metadata supplied by the sample provider and were not determined by assay-based typing. Subjects who had been exposed to COVID-19, were actively infected with it, or had recovered from it provided the deeply sampled blood TCRbeta repertoires that made up the dataset. The prospective study material was composed of cDNA or gDNA derived from T cells, B-cell-depleted T cells, or PBMCs. Sample metadata almost always included a de-identified subject ID, COVID-19 status, age in years and sex. The repertoires were released in a freely available public database meant as a resource for research on the immune response to SARS-CoV-2. The samples were drawn from the first 160 participants of the ongoing ImmuneRACE study and from some 1,300 subjects provided by 6 global collaborators. Results the study describes overall, beyond this receptor: The amount of clinical and demographic metadata varied by source and participant and was provided uncurated.

Including cysteine and phenylalanine, the CDR3 has 13 amino acids. Left in the record is the CDR3 DNA by itself, 39 bases read in frame from the first base. Based on the germline V gene, the CDR1 and CDR2 sequences are SGHRS and YFSETQ. V drops 1 base and J drops 5 bases, leaving 9 bases in between. Each collaborating institution followed its own protocols to collect whole blood in K2EDTA tubes. Collaborator samples were shipped for TCRbeta analysis as frozen whole blood, isolated PBMCs, or DNA extracted from either sample type. The immunoSEQ Assay, a bias-controlled multiplex PCR, was used to amplify TCRbeta CDR3 regions from genomic DNA. In the source study's methods: The number of nucleated cells in each sample was estimated by amplification of reference gene primers within the assay. Sequence reads were collapsed and filtered to measure the absolute abundance of every unique TCRbeta CDR3 rearrangement. Productive Simpson clonality was computed per sample as the square root of Simpson's diversity index over productive rearrangements. TCRdb provides this immuneACCESS table in a form limited to in-frame rearrangements. Some clones are lacking; in checked studies, under half of them reflect an unresolved V gene, and why the rest are absent is not known. From that table come the V and J calls and clone size; the DNA was used to work out D and trimming. Recorded for this sample are 85,000 to 95,000 clones; about 80% of them occurred a single time. The ten largest clones represent about 7% of the sample.

A note on this clone: The antigen it recognizes is unknown. No much larger clone is present one base from it, and per-base qualities are unavailable.

Sequenced input: peripheral blood. The receptor's source is a man between 65 and 85 years old with acute or convalescent COVID-19. The chain uses TRBV5-1 and TRBJ1-2; no D gene can be assigned with confidence. The DNA sequence reads TGCGCCAGCAGCTTGTATACAGAATATGGCTACACCTTC. This encodes CASSLYTEYGYTF.